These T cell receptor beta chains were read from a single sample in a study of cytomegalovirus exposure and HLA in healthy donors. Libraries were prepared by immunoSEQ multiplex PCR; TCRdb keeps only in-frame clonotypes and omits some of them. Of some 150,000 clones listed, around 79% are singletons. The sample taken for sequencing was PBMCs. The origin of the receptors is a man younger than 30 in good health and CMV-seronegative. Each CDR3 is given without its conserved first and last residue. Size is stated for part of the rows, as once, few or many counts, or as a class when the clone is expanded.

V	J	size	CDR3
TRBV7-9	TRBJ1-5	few	ASSPSGRGNQPQH
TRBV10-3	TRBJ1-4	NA	ASRQGGDEKLF
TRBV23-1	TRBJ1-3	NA	ASSQSKQGRVSGNTIY
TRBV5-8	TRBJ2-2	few	ASSFTGHFTGELF
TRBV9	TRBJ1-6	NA	ASSVGWTGNSPLH
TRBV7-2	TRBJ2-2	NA	ASRSRLAGALNTGELF
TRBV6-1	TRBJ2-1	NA	ASSRESTSNNEQF
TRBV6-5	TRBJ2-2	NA	ASSPGGELF
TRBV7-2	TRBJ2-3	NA	ASSPDRALYDTQY
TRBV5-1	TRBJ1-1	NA	ASTKLGAGGVTEAF
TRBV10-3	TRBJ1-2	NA	AINSQQGYRGYT
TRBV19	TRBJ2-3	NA	ASSLQGAGTDTQY
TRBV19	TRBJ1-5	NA	ASSIGTGVVHRNQPQH
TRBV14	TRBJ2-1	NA	ASSLSNALNEQF
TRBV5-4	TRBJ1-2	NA	ASSWDRGPAGGYT
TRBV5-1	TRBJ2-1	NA	ASSILAVRDNEQF
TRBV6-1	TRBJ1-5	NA	ATLLDRGVQPQH
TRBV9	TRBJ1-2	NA	ASSLGQGAFFYGYT
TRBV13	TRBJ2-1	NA	ASSLTTSEQF
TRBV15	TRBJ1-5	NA	ATSRGGGFQPQH
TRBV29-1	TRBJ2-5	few	SAGTGGETQY
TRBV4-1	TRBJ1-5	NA	ASSQGTDTNQPQH
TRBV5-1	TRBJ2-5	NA	ASSPAGTGQETQY
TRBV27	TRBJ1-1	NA	ASGERFNTEAF
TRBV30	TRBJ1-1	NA	AWRGVRGQNTEAF
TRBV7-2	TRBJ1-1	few	ASSLRQQNTEAF
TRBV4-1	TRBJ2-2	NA	ASSQAPPGTTNTGELF
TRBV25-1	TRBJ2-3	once	ASSEDGGETSTDTQY
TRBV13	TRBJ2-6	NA	ASSLSLGTGGPGANVLT
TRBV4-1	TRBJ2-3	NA	ASSRGTGGGADTQY
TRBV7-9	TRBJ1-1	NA	ASSPPRTLNTEAF
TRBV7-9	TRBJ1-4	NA	ASSSDRGGEKLL
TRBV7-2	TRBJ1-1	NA	ASSLAVMNTEAF
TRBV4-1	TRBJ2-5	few	ASSPPGSGGQETQY
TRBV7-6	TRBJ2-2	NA	ASSPQIGELF
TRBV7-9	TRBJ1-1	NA	ASSSRDREEGTEAF
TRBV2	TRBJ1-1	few	ASSEQGVPNTEAF
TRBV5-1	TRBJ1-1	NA	ATKPSGGAVTEAF